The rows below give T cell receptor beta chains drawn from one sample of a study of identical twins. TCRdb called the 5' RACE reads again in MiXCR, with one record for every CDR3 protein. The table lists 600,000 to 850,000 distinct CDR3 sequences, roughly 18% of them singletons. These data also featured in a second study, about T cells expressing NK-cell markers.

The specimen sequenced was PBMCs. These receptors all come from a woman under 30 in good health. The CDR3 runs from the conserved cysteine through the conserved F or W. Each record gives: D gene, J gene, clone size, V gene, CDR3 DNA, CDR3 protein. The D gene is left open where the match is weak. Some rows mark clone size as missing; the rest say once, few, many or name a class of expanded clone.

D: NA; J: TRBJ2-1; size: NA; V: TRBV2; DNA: TGTGCCAGCAGCCCCGAGGCGGTCTCCTACAATGAGCAGTTCTTC; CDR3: CASSPEAVSYNEQFF
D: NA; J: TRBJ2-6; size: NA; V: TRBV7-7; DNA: TGTGCCAGCAGCTTACGGTCGGCTGGGGGCACCTTCTCTGGGGCCAACGTCCTGACTTTC; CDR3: CASSLRSAGGTFSGANVLTF
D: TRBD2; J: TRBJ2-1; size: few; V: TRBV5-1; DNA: TGCGCCAGCCGCCCTGGCGGCGGAGCGGGATACAATGAGCAGTTCTTC; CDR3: CASRPGGGAGYNEQFF
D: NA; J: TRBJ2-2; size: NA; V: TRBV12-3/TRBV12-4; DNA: TGTGCCAGCAATATCCGACAGGGAGGGGCCGGGGAGCTGTTTTTT; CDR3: CASNIRQGGAGELFF
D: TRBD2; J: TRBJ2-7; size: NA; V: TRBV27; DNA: TGTGCCAGCAGTTCAAGGACTAGCGGGGGAGGCTCCTACGAGCAGTACTTC; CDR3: CASSSRTSGGGSYEQYF
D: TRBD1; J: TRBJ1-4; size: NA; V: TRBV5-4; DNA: TGTGCCAGCAGCCTAGACAGGGGAGGTTCTAATGAAAAACTGTTTTTT; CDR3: CASSLDRGGSNEKLFF
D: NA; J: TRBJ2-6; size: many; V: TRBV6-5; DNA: TGTGCCAGCAGTTACCTGGGGGGAGGGGCCAACGTCCTGACTTTC; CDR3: CASSYLGGGANVLTF
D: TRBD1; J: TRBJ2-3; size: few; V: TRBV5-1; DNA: TGCGCCAGCAGCCCAGGGGGCGCCGGCACAGATACGCAGTATTTT; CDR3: CASSPGGAGTDTQYF
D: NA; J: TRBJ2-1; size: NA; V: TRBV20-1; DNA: TGCAGTGCCCTCTCCCCGGGGGGCCCCTACAATGAGCAGTTCTTC; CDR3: CSALSPGGPYNEQFF
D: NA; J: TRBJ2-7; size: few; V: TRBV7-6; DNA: TGTGCCAGCAGCTCCACCTTAGTAGGGTTCGACGAGCAGTACTTC; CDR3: CASSSTLVGFDEQYF
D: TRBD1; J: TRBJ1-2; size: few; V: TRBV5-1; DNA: TGCGCCAGCAGCTTGGAGGAGGGGGCCCAAGGCTATGGCTACACCTTC; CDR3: CASSLEEGAQGYGYTF
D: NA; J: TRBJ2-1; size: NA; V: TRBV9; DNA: TGTGCCAGCAGCGGCCGGACTCGGAATGAGCAGTTCTTC; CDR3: CASSGRTRNEQFF
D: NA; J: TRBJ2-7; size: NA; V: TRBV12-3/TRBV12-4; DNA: TGTGCCAGCAGTTTAGGCAGCCTCTCCTACGAGCAGTACTTC; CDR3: CASSLGSLSYEQYF
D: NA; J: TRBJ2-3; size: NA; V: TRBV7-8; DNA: TGTGCCAGCAGCTTGCAGGGGATGGCAGATACGCAGTATTTT; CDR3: CASSLQGMADTQYF
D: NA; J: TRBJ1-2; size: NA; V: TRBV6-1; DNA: TGTGCCAGCAGTGAAGGATCAAGGGCGGATGGCTACACCTTC; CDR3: CASSEGSRADGYTF
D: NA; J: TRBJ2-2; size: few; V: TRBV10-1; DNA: TGCGCCACCTCCTCCTCTAGGGCCGACACCGGGGAGCTGTTTTTT; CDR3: CATSSSRADTGELFF
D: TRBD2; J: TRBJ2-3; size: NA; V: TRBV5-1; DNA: TGCGCCAGCAGCTTGGCTAGCGGGGGAGGCACAGATACGCAGTATTTT; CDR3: CASSLASGGGTDTQYF
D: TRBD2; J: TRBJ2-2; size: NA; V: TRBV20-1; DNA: TGCAGTGCTAGCGGGGGGGCGAACACCGGGGAGCTGTTTTTT; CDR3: CSASGGANTGELFF
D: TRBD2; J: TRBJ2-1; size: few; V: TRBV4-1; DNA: TGCGCCAGCAGCCAAGCGAGGACTAGCGGGGGCAATGAGCAGTTCTTC; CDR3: CASSQARTSGGNEQFF
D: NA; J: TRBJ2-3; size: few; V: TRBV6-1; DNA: TGTGCCAGCAGGGCAGGGGCGCAGGCAGATACGCAGTATTTT; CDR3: CASRAGAQADTQYF
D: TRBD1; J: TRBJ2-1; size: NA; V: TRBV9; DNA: TGTGCCAGCAGCGCGTCCCGGGACAGGGGTACCAATGAGCAGTTCTTC; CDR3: CASSASRDRGTNEQFF
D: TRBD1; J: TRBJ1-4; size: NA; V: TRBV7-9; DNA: TGTGCCAGCAGCCGAGTTACCGGGACAGGGAGAGCAAAACTGTTTTTT; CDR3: CASSRVTGTGRAKLFF
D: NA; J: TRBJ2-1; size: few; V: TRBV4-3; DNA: TGCGCCAGCAGCCAAGTACGTTGGGATTTTGCCCGTTATGGTGAGCAGTTCTTC; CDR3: CASSQVRWDFARYGEQFF
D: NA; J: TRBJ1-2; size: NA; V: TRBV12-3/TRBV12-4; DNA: TGTGCCAGCAGTCCTCGACAGAACTATGGCTACACCTTC; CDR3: CASSPRQNYGYTF